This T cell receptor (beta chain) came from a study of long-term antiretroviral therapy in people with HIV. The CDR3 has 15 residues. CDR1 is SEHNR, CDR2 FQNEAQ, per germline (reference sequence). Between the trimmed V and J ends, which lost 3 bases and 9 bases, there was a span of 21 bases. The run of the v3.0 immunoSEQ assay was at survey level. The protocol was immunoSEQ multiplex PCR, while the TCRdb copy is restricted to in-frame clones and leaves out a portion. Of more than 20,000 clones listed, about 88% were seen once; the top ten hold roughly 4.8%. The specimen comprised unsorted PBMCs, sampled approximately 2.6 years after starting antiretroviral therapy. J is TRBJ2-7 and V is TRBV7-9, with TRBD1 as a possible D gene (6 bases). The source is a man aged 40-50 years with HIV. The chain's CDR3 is CASSFDLRDNQRQYF. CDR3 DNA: TGTGCCAGCAGCTTCGACCTTCGGGACAATCAAAGGCAGTACTTC.